The clone carrying this T cell receptor beta chain was seen just once. The antigen remains undetermined. This record belongs to a study of graft-versus-host responses after intestinal transplantation. The repertoire was sequenced with immunoSEQ multiplex PCR; TCRdb's copy has only in-frame clones and lacks some. The table shows roughly 130,000 clones, with about 93% occurring only once. Whole-study findings and limits: Recipient marrow contained GvH clones, some of which appeared first in ileum or blood. Early HvG declines after transplant were associated with peak circulating GvH clone levels. Some patients had graft-donor T cell macrochimerism, and their allografts showed high graft-versus-host to host-versus-graft clonal ratios.

This CDR3 region has 12 residues. V lost 4 bases and J lost 10, with 11 bases in between. CDR1 is MDHEN and CDR2 is SYDVKM in the germline V gene. V and J are TRBV28 and TRBJ2-1, with D possibly TRBD2 on 5 matching bases. The sequence derives from a human donor who received an intestinal transplant. Sequenced material: unstimulated CD4+ T cells sorted from spleen or lymph node cells, taken before intestinal transplant. The CDR3 protein is CASSSLGEEQFF. Written as DNA, the CDR3 is TGTGCCAGCAGTTCCTTGGGAGAGGAGCAGTTCTTC. The variable domain in full, with the rest retrieved from reference TRBV28 and TRBJ2-1, is DVKVTQSSRYLVKRTGEKVFLECVQDMDHENMFWYRQDPGLGLRLIYFSYDVKMKEKGDIPEGYSVSREKKERFSLILESASTNQTSMYLCASSSLGEEQFFGPGTRLTVL.